The 22 T cell receptor beta chains below come from one sample, sequenced in a study of T cells in Graves' hyperthyroidism and ophthalmopathy. RNA transcripts gave rise to amplified TCR beta CDR3 regions. HTBI primers drove first-round RT-PCR of the TCR CDR3. TCRdb called the multiplex PCR reads again in MiXCR, with one record for every CDR3 protein. The sample consists of around 350,000 distinct CDR3 sequences, around 14% of them appearing once. What was sequenced was blood. The source is a woman aged 18-30 years with Graves' hyperthyroidism that later progressed to Graves' ophthalmopathy.

The table lists this clonotype with many counts. The gene calls are TRBV7-2 and TRBJ2-1; TRBD1 or TRBD2 may be the D gene (5 bases each). V dropped 5 bases and J dropped 4 bases, with 18 bases sitting between them. This CDR3 region has 16 residues. Germline CDR1 is SGHTA and CDR2 is FQGNSA. The CDR3 coding sequence is TGTGCCAGCAGCCTACGGGACGGCTTGCGATACAATGAGCAGTTCTTC. As protein: CASSLRDGLRYNEQFF.

The chain uses TRBV3-1 and TRBJ1-1; 8 bases are a match to TRBD1. Losses at the gene ends were 4 bases for V and 5 bases for J; bases not matched to a gene: 9. The CDR3 runs to 15 residues. The V gene's germline CDR1 is LGHDT and CDR2 YNNKEL (reference sequence). The CDR3 nucleotides are TGTGCCAGCAGCCCTATCCAGGGGGCTTGGACTGAAGCTTTCTTT. Its translation: CASSPIQGAWTEAFF. Combining the CDR3 with reference TRBV3-1 and TRBJ1-1 gives the whole variable domain DTAVSQTPKYLVTQMGNDKSIKCEQNLGHDTMYWYKQDSKKFLKIMFSYNNKELIINETVPNRFSPKSPDKAHLNLHINSLELGDSAVYFCASSPIQGAWTEAFFGQGTRLTVV.

This clonotype was counted many times. J is TRBJ1-2 and V is TRBV28, with D perhaps matching TRBD1 (5 bases). This CDR3 is built from 13 residues. The germline V and J ends were trimmed by 7 bases and 6 bases, with 15 bases remaining between them. The V gene's germline CDR1 is MDHEN and CDR2 SYDVKM. CDR3 protein: CASTLGRGDGYTF. In DNA form, the CDR3 reads TGTGCCAGCACCCTGGGGAGGGGAGATGGCTACACCTTC.

The V call is TRBV6-1, the J call TRBJ1-2; D unresolved. The CDR3 is 13 amino acids. V lost 8 bases to trimming and J lost 4 bases, with 14 bases between them. CDR1 is MNHNS, CDR2 SASEGT, per germline. The CDR3 DNA reads as TGTGCCAGCGGTCAACAGCCATCCTATGGCTACACCTTC. This gives the protein CASGQQPSYGYTF.

CDR3 DNA: TGTGCCAGCAGCCCGCGACTAGCGGCCTTTAGGGAGCAGTTCTTC. It yields the protein CASSPRLAAFREQFF. The rearrangement uses TRBV3-1 and TRBJ2-1, with 9 positions matching TRBD2. The CDR3 is 15 residues long. CDR1 and CDR2 (germline): LGHDT, YNNKEL (reference sequence). The V gene end was trimmed by 4 bases and the J gene end by 10 bases; junction bases not matched to a gene: 11.

This clonotype was detected many times. The V call is TRBV7-9, the J call TRBJ2-7; D is perhaps TRBD2 (6 bases). From germline, CDR1 is SEHNR and CDR2 FQNEAQ (reference sequence). V was trimmed by 5 bases and J by 4 bases, leaving 18 bases between them. CDR3 size: 15 residues. CDR3 residues: CASSPAGTSPYEQYF. The CDR3 DNA follows: TGTGCCAGCAGCCCGGCCGGGACTTCTCCGTACGAGCAGTACTTC.

The rearrangement uses TRBV15 and TRBJ1-4; the match to TRBD1 covers 8 bases. The CDR3 length is 14 residues. Germline assignment: CDR1 LNHNV and CDR2 YYDKDF (reference sequence). The trim removed 5 bases at V and 8 bases at J, leaving 7 bases unmatched. The CDR3, as DNA: TGTGCCACCAGCCGAGGGGGGACAGGCGAAAAACTGTTTTTT. Translation: CATSRGGTGEKLFF.

This clonotype showed up just a few times. The chain has TRBV29-1 and TRBJ1-1, with D possibly matching TRBD1 (5 bases). The germline gives CDR1 SQVTM, CDR2 ANQGSEA. This CDR3 is built from 13 residues. Trimming shortened V by 5 bases and J by 7 bases, and 17 bases separated the two germline ends. The CDR3 region is CSVRVGGEIEAFF. CDR3 bases: TGCAGCGTTAGAGTCGGGGGGGAAATTGAAGCTTTCTTT. The complete variable domain, with remaining parts taken from reference TRBV29-1 and TRBJ1-1, reads SAVISQKPSRDICQRGTSLTIQCQVDSQVTMMFWYRQQPGQSLTLIATANQGSEATYESGFVIDKFPISRPNLTFSTLTVSNMSPEDSSIYLCSVRVGGEIEAFFGQGTRLTVV.

This clonotype was found many times. This rearrangement joins TRBV18 to TRBJ2-5; D tentatively reads TRBD1 or TRBD2 (6 bases each). Germline V lookup: CDR1 KGHSH, CDR2 LQKENI. V was trimmed by 3 bases and J by 9 bases, leaving 14 bases between them. CDR3 length equals 13 residues. CDR3 coding DNA: TGTGCCAGCTCACCGCCCGAGGGGGAGGCCCAGTACTTC. Encoded protein: CASSPPEGEAQYF.

This clonotype was counted at least ten times. This rearrangement joins TRBV3-1 to TRBJ2-1; maybe TRBD2 (7 bases). The CDR3 spans 17 residues. The V end was cut by 2 bases, the J end by 7 bases, with 21 bases between. The germline V gene has CDR1 LGHDT and CDR2 YNNKEL (reference sequence). The CDR3: CASSQTGRLAVRNEQFF. DNA for the CDR3: TGTGCCAGCAGCCAAACAGGGAGGCTAGCGGTACGTAATGAGCAGTTCTTC.

In this sample, this clonotype turned up many times. V usage is TRBV12-3 or TRBV12-4 and J usage is TRBJ1-6; D unclear. V dropped 3 bases and J dropped 4 bases, with 7 bases sitting between them. The CDR3 runs 14 residues. The CDR3 here is CASSFERYNSPLHF. The CDR3 nucleotides read TGTGCCAGCAGTTTTGAGCGGTATAATTCACCCCTCCACTTT.

This clonotype has ten or more counts. The gene calls are TRBV20-1 and TRBJ2-7; D is unclear. Trimming cost V 6 bases and J 5 bases, with 14 bases left between them. This CDR3 has 12 residues. Germline V gene sequence: CDR1 DFQATT, CDR2 SNEGSKA (reference sequence). CDR3 sequence: CSAKGYLDEQYF. In DNA form, the CDR3 reads TGCAGTGCCAAGGGTTATCTAGACGAGCAGTACTTC.

This clonotype was counted at least ten times. This rearrangement joins TRBV28 to TRBJ2-5; 9 positions agree with TRBD1. This CDR3 has 15 residues. Germline V gene sequence: CDR1 MDHEN, CDR2 SYDVKM. The V gene end was trimmed by 2 bases and the J gene end by 3 bases; junction bases not matched to a gene: 4. The CDR3 region has the DNA TGTGCCAGCAGTTTAGTGGGACAGGGAGAAGAGACCCAGTACTTC. It yields the protein CASSLVGQGEETQYF. Filled out from reference TRBV28 and TRBJ2-5, the complete variable domain reads DVKVTQSSRYLVKRTGEKVFLECVQDMDHENMFWYRQDPGLGLRLIYFSYDVKMKEKGDIPEGYSVSREKKERFSLILESASTNQTSMYLCASSLVGQGEETQYFGPGTRLLVL.

This clonotype was observed a few times. This chain uses TRBV27 with TRBJ2-7; D possibly corresponds to TRBD1 (6 bases). Germline assignment: CDR1 MNHEY and CDR2 SMNVEV (reference sequence). Trimming removed 3 bases at V and 3 bases at J, with 12 bases between. The CDR3 is made up of 14 amino acids. The CDR3 region is CASSFINRVYEQYF. The CDR3 DNA reads TGTGCCAGCAGTTTTATAAACAGGGTCTACGAGCAGTACTTC.

This clonotype showed up just once. The V call is TRBV6-5, the J call TRBJ2-2; 9 nucleotides line up with TRBD2. The CDR3 runs to 21 residues. Losses at the gene ends were 0 bases for V and 6 bases for J; bases not matched to a gene: 20. CDR1 is MNHEY and CDR2 is SVGAGI in the germline V gene. The CDR3 sequence: CASSYSLREGRGHPDAGELFF. CDR3 sequence (DNA): TGTGCCAGCAGTTACTCTCTGCGGGAGGGCCGGGGGCACCCGGACGCCGGGGAGCTGTTTTTT.

The sample holds many counts of this clonotype. The V call is TRBV29-1, the J call TRBJ2-7; 10 nucleotides line up with TRBD1. The CDR3 length is 13 residues. Germline V lookup: CDR1 SQVTM, CDR2 ANQGSEA. J lost 6 bases, V lost 7 bases, and 9 bases had no gene match. The CDR3 region has the DNA TGCAGCGCTAGGGGACAGGGGTTCTTCGAGCAGTACTTC. Amino acids: CSARGQGFFEQYF.

This clonotype was observed a few times. The chain uses TRBV9 and TRBJ2-5; 8 nucleotides align to TRBD2. CDR3 length: 16 amino acids. Germline V gives CDR1 SGDLS, CDR2 YYNGEE. The V gene end was trimmed by 0 bases and the J gene end by 2 bases; junction bases not matched to a gene: 6. CDR3 sequence (DNA): TGTGCCAGCAGCGTAGCCACTAGCGGTAGACAAGAGACCCAGTACTTC. Its protein product is CASSVATSGRQETQYF. The full variable domain, completed using reference TRBV9 and TRBJ2-5, is DSGVTQTPKHLITATGQRVTLRCSPRSGDLSVYWYQQSLDQGLQFLIQYYNGEERAKGNILERFSAQQFPDLHSELNLSSLELGDSALYFCASSVATSGRQETQYFGPGTRLLVL.

The genes are TRBV2 and TRBJ2-1; D gene ambiguous. Germline V CDR1 and CDR2: SNHLY, FYNNEI. Trimming left V 8 bases short and J 0 bases short, with 8 bases between. CDR3 size: 13 residues. The CDR3 DNA reads as TGTGCCAGCGGTAGTGGCTCCTACAATGAGCAGTTCTTC. Translated, it gives CASGSGSYNEQFF.

This clonotype was picked up a small number of times. The J gene is TRBJ2-5, the V gene TRBV10-3; 8 positions match TRBD1. The CDR3 is 17 amino acids. Trimming took 3 bases from V and 5 from J; bases not matched to a gene: 14. Germline V CDR1 and CDR2: ENHRY, SYGVKD. Here the CDR3 reads CAISDRQGSGSHETQYF. Here the CDR3 DNA reads TGTGCCATCAGTGATCGACAGGGGTCAGGGAGTCATGAGACCCAGTACTTC.

This chain joins TRBV20-1 and TRBJ2-5; TRBD2 agrees at 8 bases. V dropped 6 bases and J dropped 5; count of bases not matched to a gene: 11. The CDR3 length is 14 residues. Germline V gene sequence: CDR1 DFQATT, CDR2 SNEGSKA (reference sequence). DNA for the CDR3: TGCAGTGCGAAAGCGGGAGATGGACGCGAGACCCAGTACTTC. This translates into CSAKAGDGRETQYF.

This clonotype was found many times. The chain is built from TRBV27 and TRBJ2-7; 7 bases map to TRBD1. From germline, CDR1 is MNHEY and CDR2 SMNVEV (reference sequence). The junction had 0 bases not matched to a gene; V was cut back by 4 bases and J by 0 bases. This CDR3 region has 13 residues. The CDR3 reads CASSYRGSYEQYF. The DNA for the CDR3 is TGTGCCAGCAGTTACAGGGGCTCCTACGAGCAGTACTTC.

This clonotype was recorded a few times. The genes are TRBV27 and TRBJ2-3; the D gene is possibly TRBD2 (6 bases). Trimming cost V 6 bases and J 2 bases, with 15 bases left between them. The CDR3 has 15 residues. Germline V lookup: CDR1 MNHEY, CDR2 SMNVEV (reference sequence). CDR3 sequence: CASSQVGGTTDTQYF. In DNA, the CDR3 is TGTGCCAGCAGCCAAGTCGGGGGAACCACAGATACGCAGTATTTT.